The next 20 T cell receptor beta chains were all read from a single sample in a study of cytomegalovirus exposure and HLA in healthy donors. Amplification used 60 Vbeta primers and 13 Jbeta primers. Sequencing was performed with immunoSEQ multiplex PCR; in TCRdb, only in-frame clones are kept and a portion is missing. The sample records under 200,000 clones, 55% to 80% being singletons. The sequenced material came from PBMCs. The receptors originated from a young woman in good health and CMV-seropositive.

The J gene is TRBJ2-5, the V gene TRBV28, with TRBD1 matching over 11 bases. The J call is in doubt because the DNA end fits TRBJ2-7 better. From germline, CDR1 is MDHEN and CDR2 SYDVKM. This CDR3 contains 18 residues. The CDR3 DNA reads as TGTGCCAGCAGTTTCGGAGTGGGGCGCGGGACAGGGGGCTACGAGCAGTACTTC. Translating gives CASSFGVGRGTGGYEQYF.

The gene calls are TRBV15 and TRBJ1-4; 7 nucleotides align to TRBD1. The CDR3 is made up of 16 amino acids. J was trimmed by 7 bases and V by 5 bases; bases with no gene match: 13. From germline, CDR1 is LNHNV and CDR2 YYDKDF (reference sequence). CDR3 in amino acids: CATSGGTDFWGEKLFF. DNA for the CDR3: TGTGCCACCAGCGGCGGGACAGACTTTTGGGGTGAAAAACTGTTTTTT.

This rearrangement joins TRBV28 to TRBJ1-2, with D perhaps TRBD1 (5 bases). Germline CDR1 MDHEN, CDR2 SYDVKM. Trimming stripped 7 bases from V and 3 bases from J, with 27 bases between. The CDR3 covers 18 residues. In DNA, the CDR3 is TGTGCCAGCATTTTTGGGGGACTCGGACCGGAGGGCGACTATGGCTACACCTTC. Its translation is CASIFGGLGPEGDYGYTF.

In DNA, the CDR3 is TGTGCCAGCTTCACCGGGATTTCTCCTGAAGCTTTCTTT. Amino acids: CASFTGISPEAFF. This chain uses TRBV18 with TRBJ1-1; D gene ambiguous. CDR1 KGHSH and CDR2 LQKENI come from the germline V gene. The CDR3 is 13 residues long. With 7 bases removed from V and 6 bases from J, the gap between germline ends came to 15 bases.

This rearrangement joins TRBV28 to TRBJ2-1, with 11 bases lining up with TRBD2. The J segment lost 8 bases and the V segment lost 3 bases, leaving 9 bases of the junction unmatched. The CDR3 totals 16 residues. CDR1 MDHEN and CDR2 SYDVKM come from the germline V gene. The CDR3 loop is CASSLGSGGVLDEQFF. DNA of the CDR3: TGTGCCAGCAGTTTGGGTAGCGGGGGGGTATTGGATGAGCAGTTCTTC.

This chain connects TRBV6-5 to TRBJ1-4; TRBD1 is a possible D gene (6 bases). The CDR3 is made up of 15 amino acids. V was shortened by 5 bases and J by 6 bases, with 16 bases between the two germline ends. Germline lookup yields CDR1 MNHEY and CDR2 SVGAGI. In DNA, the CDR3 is TGTGCCAGCAGTCGTACAGGGTCCGGAGATGAAAAACTGTTTTTT. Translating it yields CASSRTGSGDEKLFF.

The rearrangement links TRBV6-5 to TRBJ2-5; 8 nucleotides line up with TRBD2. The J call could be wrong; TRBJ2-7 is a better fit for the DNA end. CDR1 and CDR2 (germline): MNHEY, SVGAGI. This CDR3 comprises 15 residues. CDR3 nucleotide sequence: TGTGCCAGCAGCCGAACTAGCGGACTTCCCTACGAGCAGTACTTC. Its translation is CASSRTSGLPYEQYF.

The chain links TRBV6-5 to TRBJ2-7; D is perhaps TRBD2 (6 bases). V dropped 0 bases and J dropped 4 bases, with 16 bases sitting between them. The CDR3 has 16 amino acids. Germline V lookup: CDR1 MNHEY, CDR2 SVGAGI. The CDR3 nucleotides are TGTGCCAGCAGTTACTCGATGGGGGGTATTGGTTACGAGCAGTACTTC. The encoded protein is CASSYSMGGIGYEQYF.

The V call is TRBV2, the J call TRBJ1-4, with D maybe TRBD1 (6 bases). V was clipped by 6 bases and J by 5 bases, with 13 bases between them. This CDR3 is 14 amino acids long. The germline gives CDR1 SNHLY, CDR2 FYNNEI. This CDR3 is CASRSQGINEKLFF. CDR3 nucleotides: TGTGCCAGCAGGTCACAGGGTATCAATGAAAAACTGTTTTTT.

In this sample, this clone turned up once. CDR3 DNA sequence: TGTGCCAGCGGAAGACAGGGGGCGGGTACTGAAGCTTTCTTT. It yields the protein CASGRQGAGTEAFF. This chain links TRBV7-8 with TRBJ1-1; the match to TRBD1 covers 10 bases. V lost 8 bases and J lost 5; bases outside the gene matches: 8. Germline V gene data show CDR1 as SGHVS and CDR2 as FQNEAQ. The CDR3 spans 14 residues.

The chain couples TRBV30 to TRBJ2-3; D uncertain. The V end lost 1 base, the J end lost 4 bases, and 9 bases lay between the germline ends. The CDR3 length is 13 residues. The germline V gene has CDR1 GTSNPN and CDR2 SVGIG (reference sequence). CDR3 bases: TGTGCCTGGAGTGCCGCTAGTTCAGATACGCAGTATTTT. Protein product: CAWSAASSDTQYF.

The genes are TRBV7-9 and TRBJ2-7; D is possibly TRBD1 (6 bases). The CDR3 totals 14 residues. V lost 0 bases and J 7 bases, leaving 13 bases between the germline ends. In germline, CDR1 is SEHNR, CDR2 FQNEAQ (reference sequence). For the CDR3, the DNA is TGTGCCAGCAGCTTAGCGGGGGCCGTACTAGAGCAGTACTTC. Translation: CASSLAGAVLEQYF.

The CDR3 bases are TGTGCCAGCAGCTCAGGGTTTGAAGCTTTCTTT. Its protein product is CASSSGFEAFF. V is TRBV14 and J is TRBJ1-1, with D possibly matching TRBD1 (5 bases). Trimming shortened V by 5 bases and J by 7 bases, and 8 bases separated the two germline ends. This CDR3 has 11 amino acids. CDR1 and CDR2 (germline): SGHDN, FVKESK.

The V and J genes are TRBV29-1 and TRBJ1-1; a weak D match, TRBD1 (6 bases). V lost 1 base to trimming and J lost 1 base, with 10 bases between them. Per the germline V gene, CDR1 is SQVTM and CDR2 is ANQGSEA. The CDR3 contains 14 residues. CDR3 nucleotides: TGCAGCGTTGAAGTGGGGGCGTGGAACACTGAAGCTTTCTTT. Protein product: CSVEVGAWNTEAFF.

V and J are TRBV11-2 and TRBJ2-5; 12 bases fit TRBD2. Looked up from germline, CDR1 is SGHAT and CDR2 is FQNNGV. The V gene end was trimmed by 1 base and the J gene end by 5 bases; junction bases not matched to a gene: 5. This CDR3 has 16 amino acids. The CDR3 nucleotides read TGTGCCAGCAGCTTAGGACTAGCGGGAGTTACGGAGACCCAGTACTTC. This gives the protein CASSLGLAGVTETQYF.

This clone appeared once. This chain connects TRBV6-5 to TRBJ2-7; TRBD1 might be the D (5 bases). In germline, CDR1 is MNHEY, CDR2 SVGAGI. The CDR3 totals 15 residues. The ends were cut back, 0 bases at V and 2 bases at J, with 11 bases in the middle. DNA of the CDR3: TGTGCCAGCAGTTACTCTATAGGGGTCCCCTACGAGCAGTACTTC. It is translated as CASSYSIGVPYEQYF.

The CDR3 loop is CASRPQGQETQYF. The DNA for the CDR3 is TGTGCCAGCAGGCCGCAGGGACAAGAGACCCAGTACTTC. This chain uses TRBV7-2 with TRBJ2-5; a weak D match, TRBD1 (5 bases). V lost 6 bases, J lost 2 bases, and 10 bases lay in between. There are 13 residues in the CDR3. CDR1 and CDR2 (germline): SGHTA, FQGNSA. Variable domain in full (rest from reference TRBV7-2 and TRBJ2-5): GAGVSQSPSNKVTEKGKDVELRCDPISGHTALYWYRQSLGQGLEFLIYFQGNSAPDKSGLPSDRFSAERTGGSVSTLTIQRTQQEDSAVYLCASRPQGQETQYFGPGTRLLVL.

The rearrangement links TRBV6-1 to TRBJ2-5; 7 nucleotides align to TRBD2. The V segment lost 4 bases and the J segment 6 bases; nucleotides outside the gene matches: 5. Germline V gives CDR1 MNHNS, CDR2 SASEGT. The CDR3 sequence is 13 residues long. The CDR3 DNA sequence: TGTGCCAGCAGTGGGGAGGGTGTGCAGACCCAGTACTTC. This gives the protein CASSGEGVQTQYF.

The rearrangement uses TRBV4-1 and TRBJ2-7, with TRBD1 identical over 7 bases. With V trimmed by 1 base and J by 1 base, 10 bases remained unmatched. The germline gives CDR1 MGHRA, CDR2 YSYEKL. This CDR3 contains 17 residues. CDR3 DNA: TGCGCCAGCAGCCAAGGCCAAACAGGGGCCGAATCCTACGAGCAGTACTTC. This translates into CASSQGQTGAESYEQYF.

The CDR3 sequence is CASSRTGTGVAFF. The CDR3 DNA reads TGTGCCAGCAGCAGGACAGGGACTGGGGTGGCTTTCTTT. The genes are TRBV11-2 and TRBJ1-1; the match to TRBD1 covers 8 bases. V lost 5 bases to trimming and J lost 11 bases; unmatched junction nucleotides: 10. The germline CDR1 and CDR2 sequences are SGHAT and FQNNGV. The CDR3 sequence is 13 residues long.